This T cell receptor beta chain was found in a study of control samples from healthy donors and cancer patients. The germline CDR1 and CDR2 sequences are LGHDT and YNNKEL (reference sequence). The CDR3 has 14 amino acids. V lost 1 base and J lost 4; bases outside the gene matches: 3. Repertoires were generated with immunoSEQ multiplex PCR, while TCRdb's copy carries only in-frame clones and drops some. The sample carries around 140,000 clones, 89% recorded once. V and J are TRBV3-1 (or the pseudogene TRBV3-2) and TRBJ1-1, with TRBD1 identical over 7 bases. The sample consisted of PBMCs. This clonotype originated in a man between 50 and 59 years old with head and neck cancer. The CDR3 here is CASSQGSGGTEAFF. CDR3 sequence (DNA): TGTGCCAGCAGCCAAGGGTCAGGGGGCACTGAAGCTTTCTTT.